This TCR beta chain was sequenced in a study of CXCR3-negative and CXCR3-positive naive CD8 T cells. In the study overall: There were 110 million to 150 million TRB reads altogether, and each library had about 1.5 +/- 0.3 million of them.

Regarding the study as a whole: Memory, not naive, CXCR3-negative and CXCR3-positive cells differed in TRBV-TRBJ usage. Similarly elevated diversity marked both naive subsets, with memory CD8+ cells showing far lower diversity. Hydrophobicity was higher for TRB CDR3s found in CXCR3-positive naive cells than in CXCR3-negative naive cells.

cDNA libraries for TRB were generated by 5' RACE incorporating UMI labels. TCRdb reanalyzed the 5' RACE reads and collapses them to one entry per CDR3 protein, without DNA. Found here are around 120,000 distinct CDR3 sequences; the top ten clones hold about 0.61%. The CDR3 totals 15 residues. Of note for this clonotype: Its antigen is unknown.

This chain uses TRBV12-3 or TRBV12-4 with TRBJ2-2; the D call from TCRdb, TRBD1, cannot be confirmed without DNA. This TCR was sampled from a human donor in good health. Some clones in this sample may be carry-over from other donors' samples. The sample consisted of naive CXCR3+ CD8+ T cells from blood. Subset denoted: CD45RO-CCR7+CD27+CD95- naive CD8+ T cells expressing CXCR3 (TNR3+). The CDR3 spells CASGPPGRLTGELFF.